Listed here are 18 T cell receptor beta chains from one sample, sequenced in a study of cytomegalovirus exposure and HLA in healthy donors. The primer mix had 60 Vbeta and 13 Jbeta primers. Sequencing used immunoSEQ multiplex PCR; TCRdb keeps in-frame clones, though not all of them. Altogether around 100,000 clones are present, less than 90% being singletons, with the ten largest covering approximately 2.8%. Input material: PBMCs. These receptors were obtained from a man between 35 and 55 years old in good health and CMV-seronegative.

The V gene is TRBV7-3, the J gene TRBJ2-2, with 12 bases that match TRBD2. V shed 4 bases, J shed 5 bases, and the junction held 8 bases outside the gene matches. Germline lookup yields CDR1 SGHTA and CDR2 FQGTGA. CDR3 size: 17 residues. In DNA form, the CDR3 reads TGTGCCAGCAGCTCAGGCCCCCTAGCGGGGGGGACCGGGGAGCTGTTTTTT. Its translation is CASSSGPLAGGTGELFF.

V and J are TRBV5-6 and TRBJ2-3, with 10 bases lining up with TRBD2. The CDR3 is 18 residues long. V trimming: 1 base; J trimming: 0 bases; junction bases outside the gene matches: 8. Germline V gene data show CDR1 as SGHDT and CDR2 as YYEEEE. The CDR3 DNA is TGTGCCAGCAGCTTGTTCGCTAGCGGGAGTACTAGCACAGATACGCAGTATTTT. It encodes CASSLFASGSTSTDTQYF.

This clone was picked up a small number of times. The gene calls are TRBV19 and TRBJ2-5; 10 bases are shared with TRBD1. Germline lookup yields CDR1 LNHDA and CDR2 SQIVND (reference sequence). The CDR3 consists of 16 residues. V shed 3 bases and J 2 bases; nucleotides not matched to a gene: 6. For the CDR3, the DNA is TGTGCCAGTAGTATGACTCCGGGACAGGGGCAAGAGACCCAGTACTTC. Its protein is CASSMTPGQGQETQYF.

The genes are TRBV4-3 and TRBJ1-6; 8 positions match TRBD1. The V gene end was trimmed by 5 bases and the J gene end by 7 bases; junction bases not matched to a gene: 4. Germline V lookup: CDR1 LGHNA, CDR2 YSLEER. CDR3 size: 14 residues. CDR3: CASSSQGENSPLHF. For the CDR3, the DNA is TGCGCCAGCAGCTCACAGGGGGAGAATTCACCCCTCCACTTT.

The chain uses TRBV5-8 and TRBJ2-1; D unclear. Germline V gives CDR1 SGHTS, CDR2 YDEGEE. CDR3 length: 14 residues. Between the trimmed V and J ends, which lost 2 bases and 0 bases, there was a span of 6 bases. The CDR3: CASSFSPSYNEQFF. The CDR3, as DNA: TGTGCCAGCAGCTTCTCCCCCTCCTACAATGAGCAGTTCTTC.

A word on this clone: The CDR3 does not close with the conserved phenylalanine or tryptophan, likely indicating a read error. It is unclear where the CDR3 begins or ends on the DNA, so no DNA is shown, and the CDR3 is as TCRdb lists it. The rearrangement links TRBV2 to TRBJ1-2; the table calls TRBD1, which could not be checked here. Germline-derived CDR1 and CDR2 are SNHLY and FYNNEI. A total of 15 residues make up the CDR3, ends included. CDR3 region: CASTLLVGWGTGGAC.

The CDR3 DNA reads as TGTGCCATCAGTGCGGTTCCCCGAGAGACCCAGTACTTC. Translating gives CAISAVPRETQYF. The genes are TRBV10-3 and TRBJ2-5; D unresolved. CDR3 length: 13 residues. V was pared by 4 bases and J by 4 bases, with 10 bases between. The germline V gene encodes CDR1 ENHRY and CDR2 SYGVKD.

The chain couples TRBV15 to TRBJ2-7; 10 nucleotides match TRBD2. Germline V CDR1 and CDR2: LNHNV, YYDKDF (reference sequence). The CDR3 spans 16 residues. Trimming took 5 bases from V and 5 from J; bases not matched to a gene: 12. CDR3 DNA sequence: TGTGCCACCAGCTTTTGGAGCGGGGGGGCTTCTGACGAGCAGTACTTC. Translation: CATSFWSGGASDEQYF.

The rearrangement links TRBV19 to TRBJ1-5; D not certain. The germline V gene encodes CDR1 LNHDA and CDR2 SQIVND (reference sequence). This CDR3 has 13 residues. V was clipped by 6 bases and J by 3 bases, with 9 bases between them. CDR3 DNA: TGTGCCAGTAGCGGGAACCCCAATCAGCCCCAGCATTTT. It codes for CASSGNPNQPQHF.

This clone has only one observation. This rearrangement joins TRBV25-1 to TRBJ2-7; D is uncertain. Germline assignment: CDR1 MGHDK and CDR2 SYGVNS. The V and J ends lost 0 bases and 1 base respectively, with 7 bases between them. The length of the CDR3 is 14 residues. The CDR3 protein is CASSEYGRSYEQYF. CDR3 coding DNA: TGTGCCAGCAGTGAATATGGCAGGTCCTACGAGCAGTACTTC.

The chain joins TRBV29-1 to TRBJ1-2, with 10 bases fitting TRBD1. CDR1 is SQVTM and CDR2 is ANQGSEA in the germline V gene. This CDR3 has 14 residues. V dropped 6 bases and J dropped 5; count of bases not matched to a gene: 9. CDR3 bases: TGCAGCGTACAAGACAGGGGGCAGGGGTATGGCTACACCTTC. Translating it yields CSVQDRGQGYGYTF. The full variable domain, rest sourced from reference TRBV29-1 and TRBJ1-2, is SAVISQKPSRDICQRGTSLTIQCQVDSQVTMMFWYRQQPGQSLTLIATANQGSEATYESGFVIDKFPISRPNLTFSTLTVSNMSPEDSSIYLCSVQDRGQGYGYTFGSGTRLTVV.

V and J are TRBV5-1 and TRBJ2-3, with a weak D call TRBD2 (6 bases). This CDR3 has 16 residues. Germline CDR1 reads SGHRS; CDR2 reads YFSETQ. Trimming shortened V by 5 bases and J by 0 bases, and 16 bases separated the two germline ends. CDR3 protein: CASRPGLATSTDTQYF. The CDR3 DNA reads TGCGCCAGCAGACCTGGCCTAGCGACTAGCACAGATACGCAGTATTTT.

The V and J genes are TRBV7-3 and TRBJ2-2; no definite D call. V was trimmed by 2 bases and J by 1 base, leaving 11 bases between them. Germline loops: CDR1 SGHTA, CDR2 FQGTGA. There are 16 residues in the CDR3. The CDR3 coding sequence is TGTGCCAGCAGCTTATACAGCAGACAGAACACCGGGGAGCTGTTTTTT. Amino acids: CASSLYSRQNTGELFF.

The V call is TRBV6-5, the J call TRBJ1-1; D is perhaps TRBD1 (5 bases). Trimming took off 6 bases at V and 3 bases at J, with 17 bases between the two ends. The CDR3 is made up of 15 amino acids. Germline CDR1 reads MNHEY; CDR2 reads SVGAGI. The CDR3 reads CASRTREGGDTEAFF. The CDR3 DNA reads as TGTGCCAGCAGGACAAGGGAGGGAGGGGACACTGAAGCTTTCTTT.

The chain is built from TRBV5-4 and TRBJ2-5; TRBD2 agrees at 11 bases. In germline, CDR1 is SGHNT, CDR2 YYREEE (reference sequence). The CDR3 is 16 residues long. Losses at the gene ends were 4 bases for V and 0 bases for J; bases not matched to a gene: 5. For the CDR3, the DNA is TGTGCCAGCAGCCCGACTAGCGGGGTTTACCAAGAGACCCAGTACTTC. This codes for CASSPTSGVYQETQYF. The whole variable domain, remainder taken from reference TRBV5-4 and TRBJ2-5, is ETGVTQSPTHLIKTRGQQVTLRCSSQSGHNTVSWYQQALGQGPQFIFQYYREEENGRGNFPPRFSGLQFPNYSSELNVNALELDDSALYLCASSPTSGVYQETQYFGPGTRLLVL.

In its sample, this clone was seen a few times. The rearrangement links TRBV6-1 to TRBJ2-1; 9 positions agree with TRBD1. Germline V lookup: CDR1 MNHNS, CDR2 SASEGT. CDR3 length: 15 residues. V was clipped by 3 bases and J by 6 bases; unmatched bases: 6. DNA for the CDR3: TGTGCCAGCAGTGAGAGGGACAGGGCGGGCAATGAGCAGTTCTTC. Translating gives CASSERDRAGNEQFF.

The rearrangement uses TRBV2 and TRBJ1-5; the D is unclear. Between the trimmed V and J ends, which lost 3 bases and 4 bases, there was a span of 10 bases. The germline V gene encodes CDR1 SNHLY and CDR2 FYNNEI. This CDR3 has 14 amino acids. The CDR3 nucleotides are TGTGCCAGCAGTGAGAATTCCGGGAATCAGCCCCAGCATTTT. Translation gives CASSENSGNQPQHF.

The V and J genes are TRBV5-1 and TRBJ1-4; 7 nucleotides line up with TRBD1. The junction had 5 bases not matched to a gene; V was cut back by 0 bases and J by 3 bases. Germline V CDR1 and CDR2: SGHRS, YFSETQ. This CDR3 has 16 amino acids. CDR3: CASSLAGQVANEKLFF. CDR3 coding DNA: TGCGCCAGCAGCTTGGCTGGACAGGTCGCTAATGAAAAACTGTTTTTT.